Listed below are T cell receptor beta chains from one sample, sequenced in a study of blood T cell repertoires in COVID-19. Clones were read by immunoSEQ multiplex PCR, and TCRdb kept only the in-frame ones, dropping some. The table shows about 54,000 clones, with 88% occurring only once. The material sequenced was peripheral blood. The source of these receptors is a man in his 60s with active COVID-19. Each CDR3 is given with its conserved first and last residue. Each record gives: J gene, D gene, clone size, V gene, CDR3 protein, CDR3 DNA. D genes are given only for firm matches. Only part of the rows carry a size: once, few, many, or a class if the clone is expanded.

TRBJ1-5 | - | - | TRBV4-1 | CASSRTGSNQPQHF | TGCGCCAGCAGCCGTACAGGGAGCAATCAGCCCCAGCATTTT
TRBJ2-6 | - | - | TRBV4-1 | CASSSGANVLTF | TGCGCCAGCAGCTCAGGGGCCAACGTCCTGACTTTC
TRBJ2-6 | TRBD2 | - | TRBV19 | CASNGEGGANVLTF | TGTGCCAGTAACGGGGAGGGTGGGGCCAACGTCCTGACTTTC
TRBJ1-5 | TRBD1 | - | TRBV9 | CASSAGQGEWPQHF | TGTGCCAGCAGTGCTGGACAGGGGGAATGGCCCCAGCATTTT
TRBJ2-1 | TRBD2 | once | TRBV10-3 | CAISSKGLAGINEQFF | TGTGCCATCAGTAGCAAGGGACTAGCGGGTATTAATGAGCAGTTCTTC
TRBJ2-1 | TRBD2 | - | TRBV6-5 | CATTSGSLYNEQFF | TGTGCCACGACTAGCGGGAGCCTCTACAATGAGCAGTTCTTC
TRBJ2-5 | TRBD2 | - | TRBV11-2 | CASSFFSGGQETQYF | TGTGCCAGCAGCTTTTTTTCGGGAGGCCAAGAGACCCAGTACTTC
TRBJ2-2 | TRBD2 | - | TRBV30 | CAWSVTGEGRVTGELFF | TGTGCCTGGAGTGTAACGGGGGAGGGCCGGGTAACCGGGGAGCTGTTTTTT
TRBJ2-2 | - | - | TRBV21-1 | CASSKAPGQGANTGELFF | TGTGCCAGCAGCAAAGCTCCGGGACAGGGGGCGAACACCGGGGAGCTGTTTTTT
TRBJ1-5 | - | - | TRBV5-1 | CASSLIPSGQPQHF | TGCGCCAGCAGCTTGATTCCATCCGGGCAGCCCCAGCATTTT
TRBJ2-1 | TRBD2 | - | TRBV15 | CATSRGGQGGSYNEQFF | TGTGCCACCAGCAGAGGAGGGCAGGGAGGGTCCTACAATGAGCAGTTCTTC
TRBJ2-6 | - | - | TRBV30 | CAWDRSSGANVLTF | TGTGCCTGGGACAGAAGCTCTGGGGCCAACGTCCTGACTTTC
TRBJ2-1 | - | - | TRBV19 | CACAWGGSYNEQFF | TGTGCCTGCGCGTGGGGCGGATCCTACAATGAGCAGTTCTTC
TRBJ2-1 | - | - | TRBV19 | CATSGTHRNEQFF | TGTGCCACCTCCGGGACTCACCGCAATGAGCAGTTCTTC
TRBJ2-7 | - | - | TRBV27 | CASSLTGRPPYEQYF | TGTGCCAGCAGTTTAACCGGGAGACCTCCCTACGAGCAGTACTTC
TRBJ2-5 | TRBD2 | - | TRBV4-1 | CASSQRQAGVETQYF | TGCGCCAGCAGCCAAAGACAAGCGGGAGTTGAGACCCAGTACTTC
TRBJ2-7 | TRBD2 | - | TRBV11-2 | CASRTVAGRVLHEQYF | TGTGCCAGCCGCACGGTAGCGGGAAGGGTCCTGCACGAGCAGTACTTC
TRBJ2-7 | - | once | TRBV28 | CASSFPLGHSYEQYF | TGTGCCAGCAGTTTCCCCCTGGGGCACTCCTACGAGCAGTACTTC
TRBJ1-5 | TRBD1 | - | TRBV5-6 | CASSKDREKPQHF | TGTGCCAGCAGCAAGGACAGGGAGAAGCCCCAGCATTTT
TRBJ2-1 | - | - | TRBV7-3 | CASSRGHSSYNEQFF | TGTGCCAGCAGCCGGGGACACAGCTCCTACAATGAGCAGTTCTTC
TRBJ1-2 | TRBD1 | - | TRBV5-4 | CASSDDRGRYGYTF | TGTGCCAGCAGCGATGACAGGGGGCGGTATGGCTACACCTTC
TRBJ2-7 | TRBD2 | - | TRBV15 | CATSRGPGLASYEQYF | TGTGCCACCAGCAGAGGACCGGGACTAGCGTCCTACGAGCAGTACTTC
TRBJ2-7 | TRBD2 | - | TRBV5-5 | CASSLTSGYEQYF | TGTGCCAGCAGCTTAACTAGCGGCTACGAGCAGTACTTC
TRBJ2-1 | TRBD2 | - | TRBV27 | CARHPDGAGGYNEQFF | TGTGCCAGACACCCCGACGGGGCGGGAGGGTACAATGAGCAGTTCTTC
TRBJ2-5 | TRBD2 | - | TRBV24-1 | CATSDSGTSGETQYF | TGTGCCACCAGTGATTCCGGGACTAGCGGCGAGACCCAGTACTTC
TRBJ2-5 | - | - | TRBV7-2 | CASSLVGQRATQYF | TGTGCCAGCAGCTTAGTGGGGCAGCGGGCGACCCAGTACTTC
TRBJ2-3 | TRBD2 | - | TRBV9 | CASSSRTSGRDTQYF | TGTGCCAGCAGCTCTCGGACTAGCGGGAGGGATACGCAGTATTTT
TRBJ1-6 | TRBD1 | - | TRBV10-3 | CAISDSGGYNSPLHF | TGTGCCATCAGTGACTCAGGGGGCTATAATTCACCCCTCCACTTT
TRBJ2-5 | TRBD2 | - | TRBV5-5 | CASSPLAGGPQETQYF | TGTGCCAGCAGCCCGTTAGCGGGAGGGCCCCAAGAGACCCAGTACTTC
TRBJ2-3 | TRBD2 | once | TRBV4-2 | CASSAQGTTGTRSPDTQYF | TGTGCCAGCAGCGCCCAGGGGACGACCGGGACTAGGAGTCCAGATACGCAGTATTTT
TRBJ1-6 | - | few | TRBV7-3 | CASSLTPPFYNSPLHF | TGTGCCAGCAGCTTAACCCCTCCGTTCTATAATTCACCCCTCCACTTT
TRBJ2-7 | TRBD2 | - | TRBV18 | CASSSSLAGLTYEQYF | TGTGCCAGCTCATCTTCGCTAGCGGGACTCACCTACGAGCAGTACTTC
TRBJ1-6 | TRBD1 | - | TRBV2 | CASSETGWVSPLHF | TGTGCCAGCAGTGAGACAGGGTGGGTGTCACCCCTCCACTTT
TRBJ2-7 | - | - | TRBV7-9 | CASSTTPYEQYF | TGTGCCAGCAGTACAACACCCTACGAGCAGTACTTC
TRBJ2-1 | - | - | TRBV23-1 | CASSQRGGTCGFF | TGCGCCAGCAGTCAAAGGGGTGGGACTTGCGGGTTCTTC
TRBJ2-1 | TRBD2 | - | TRBV7-9 | CASSSAGAGNEQFF | TGTGCCAGCAGCTCAGCGGGAGCGGGGAATGAGCAGTTCTTC
TRBJ2-7 | TRBD1 | - | TRBV27 | CASSSGTGAEQYF | TGTGCCAGCAGCTCCGGGACAGGGGCCGAGCAGTACTTC
TRBJ2-2 | - | - | TRBV7-2 | CASAIHSGRGGELFF | TGTGCCAGCGCTATCCATAGCGGTAGGGGCGGGGAGCTGTTTTTT
TRBJ2-7 | - | - | TRBV5-1 | CASSLQGAEQYF | TGCGCCAGCAGCTTACAGGGAGCCGAGCAGTACTTC
TRBJ2-2 | - | - | TRBV5-1 | CASRPTGLNTGELFF | TGCGCCAGCAGACCGACTGGCCTGAACACCGGGGAGCTGTTTTTT
TRBJ1-5 | - | - | TRBV12-3/TRBV12-4 | CASSFSQPQHF | TGTGCCAGCAGTTTCAGTCAGCCCCAGCATTTT
TRBJ2-1 | TRBD2 | - | TRBV7-3 | CASSLEVGGLAGGNEQFF | TGTGCCAGCAGCTTAGAGGTTGGTGGACTAGCGGGAGGGAATGAGCAGTTCTTC
TRBJ2-3 | - | once | TRBV10-1 | CASKEGASTDTQYF | TGCGCCAGCAAGGAGGGAGCTAGCACAGATACGCAGTATTTT
TRBJ1-2 | - | once | TRBV12-3/TRBV12-4 | CASSRGQTYGYTF | TGTGCCAGCAGTCGCGGACAGACCTATGGCTACACCTTC
TRBJ2-7 | TRBD1 | - | TRBV18 | CASSPRDRDEQYF | TGTGCCAGCTCACCCCGGGACAGGGACGAGCAGTACTTC
TRBJ2-6 | - | - | TRBV6-5 | CAVSPGYSGANVLTF | TGTGCCGTAAGCCCAGGGTACTCTGGGGCCAACGTCCTGACTTTC
TRBJ2-7 | - | few | TRBV3-1/TRBV3-2 | CASSQELAHEQYF | TGTGCCAGCAGCCAAGAACTAGCCCACGAGCAGTACTTC
TRBJ1-4 | TRBD1 | - | TRBV15 | CATIPTGGWEKLFF | TGTGCCACCATCCCGACAGGGGGCTGGGAAAAACTGTTTTTT
TRBJ2-7 | TRBD2 | once | TRBV10-1 | CASSEIVAGKDEQYF | TGCGCCAGCAGTGAGATTGTAGCGGGTAAGGACGAGCAGTACTTC
TRBJ2-4 | TRBD2 | once | TRBV2 | CASSDPASGRANIQYF | TGTGCCAGCAGTGACCCCGCTAGCGGGAGGGCAAACATTCAGTACTTC
TRBJ2-7 | - | - | TRBV29-1 | CSVGGRATYEQYF | TGCAGCGTTGGAGGCAGGGCCACCTACGAGCAGTACTTC
TRBJ2-5 | - | - | TRBV18 | CASSPQGYFRDNQETQYF | TGTGCCAGCTCACCACAAGGGTACTTCCGGGACAACCAAGAGACCCAGTACTTC
TRBJ2-7 | TRBD2 | - | TRBV5-5 | CASSLLAGASYEQYF | TGTGCCAGCAGCTTACTAGCGGGGGCCTCCTACGAGCAGTACTTC
TRBJ2-1 | TRBD2 | - | TRBV5-1 | CASSQTSGRPYNEQFF | TGCGCCAGCAGCCAGACTAGCGGGAGGCCCTACAATGAGCAGTTCTTC
TRBJ2-3 | TRBD1 | - | TRBV4-1 | CASSQTDRVDTQYF | TGCGCCAGCAGCCAAACGGACAGGGTTGATACGCAGTATTTT